What follows describes a single TCR beta chain. This sample stems from a study of human T cells and chemical hapten exposure. The time point was: pre-sensitization, week 0. Treatment noted: therapeutic diphenylcyclopropenone sensitization with weekly scalp DPC. Unfractionated whole blood yielded total RNA. TCRdb fed the RACE reads into MiXCR, producing one record per CDR3 protein. The sample carries about 55,000 distinct CDR3 sequences, roughly 9% recorded once. This CDR3 spans 16 amino acids. Germline lookup yields CDR1 SNHLY and CDR2 FYNNEI. Germline trimming cut 4 bases from V and 7 bases from J; bases unmatched to any gene: 9.

The genes are TRBV2 and TRBJ2-1; 11 bases fit TRBD2. This clonotype was sampled from a woman in her twenties or thirties with alopecia areata. Some clones in this sample may be carry-over from other donors' samples. This material consisted of whole blood, taken in connection with sensitization to the hapten diphenylcyclopropenone (DPC). DNA for the CDR3: TGTGCCAGCAGTGCTCAACCGGGACTAGCGGCGAATGAGCAGTTCTTC. Translation gives CASSAQPGLAANEQFF.